Listed below are T cell receptor beta chains from one sample, sequenced in a study of T-cell memory formation after mild COVID-19. From the 5' RACE reads, TCRdb called clonotypes with MiXCR, one entry per CDR3 protein. Of 150,000 or so distinct CDR3 sequences in the sample, around 15% were seen once. Sequenced material: PBMCs or a T cell subset sorted from them (not recorded which). Every receptor here comes from an adult woman who had mild COVID-19 (a few samples of this study predate the infection). Cell type and time point are not known. The CDR3 runs from the conserved cysteine through the conserved F or W. D genes are given only for firm matches. Clone size, where shown, is once, few, many, or a class for clones that have expanded.

j_gene,abundance,v_gene,d_gene,CDR3nt,CDR3aa
TRBJ2-5,many,TRBV10-3,TRBD1,TGTGCCATCAGTCTGGGGACAGGAGGGTACCAAGAGACCCAGTACTTC,CAISLGTGGYQETQYF
TRBJ1-1,-,TRBV2,-,TGTGCCAGCAGTGAATCCGGCACTGAAGCTTTCTTT,CASSESGTEAFF
TRBJ1-1,few,TRBV11-2,-,TGTGCCAGCAGGATGACGGGGCAGGCCAGAGGAGCTTTCTTT,CASRMTGQARGAFF
TRBJ2-7,few,TRBV12-3/TRBV12-4,TRBD1,TGTGCCAGCAGGGGGACAGGGGGCTACGAGCAGTACTTC,CASRGTGGYEQYF
TRBJ2-3,few,TRBV7-3,-,TGTGCCAGCAGCTTAACTGGCAGCCTGGGAGATACGCAGTATTTT,CASSLTGSLGDTQYF
TRBJ1-2,-,TRBV9,-,TGTGCCAGCAGCGGCCCTGGGACATCCCTCACCTTC,CASSGPGTSLTF
TRBJ1-4,-,TRBV6-5,-,TGTGCCAGCAGTTACTCTATAGTTGCAACTAATGAAAAACTGTTTTTT,CASSYSIVATNEKLFF
TRBJ2-5,many,TRBV4-1,TRBD1,TGCGCCAGCAGCCGAAAGGGGGACAGTTTGGAGACCCAGTACTTC,CASSRKGDSLETQYF
TRBJ2-7,-,TRBV6-5,-,TGTGCCAGCAGTTACTCGGCGCCTACCTACGAGCAGTACTTC,CASSYSAPTYEQYF
TRBJ2-5,-,TRBV7-3,TRBD2,TGTGCCAGCAGCTTATCGACTAGCGGGCCTAAGGACTTC,CASSLSTSGPKDF
TRBJ1-6,few,TRBV27,-,TGTGCCAGCACCCACCCAGGATATAATTCACCCCTCCACTTT,CASTHPGYNSPLHF
TRBJ1-2,few,TRBV29-1,TRBD1,TGCAGCGTTGAAAATAGGACAGGGGACTATGGCTACACCTTC,CSVENRTGDYGYTF
TRBJ2-2,many,TRBV6-4,-,TGTGCCAGCAGTTCAGGGTTCGGGGAGCTGTTTTTT,CASSSGFGELFF
TRBJ2-7,few,TRBV4-1,-,TGCGCCAGCAGCCTAGACATATACTACGAGCAGTACTTC,CASSLDIYYEQYF
TRBJ2-1,few,TRBV5-1,-,TGCGCCAGCAGCAGGGGAGGAGAGTACAATGAGCAGTTCTTC,CASSRGGEYNEQFF
TRBJ1-2,-,TRBV14,TRBD1,TGTGCCAGCAGCCGGACAGGCCCGTATGGCTACACCTTC,CASSRTGPYGYTF